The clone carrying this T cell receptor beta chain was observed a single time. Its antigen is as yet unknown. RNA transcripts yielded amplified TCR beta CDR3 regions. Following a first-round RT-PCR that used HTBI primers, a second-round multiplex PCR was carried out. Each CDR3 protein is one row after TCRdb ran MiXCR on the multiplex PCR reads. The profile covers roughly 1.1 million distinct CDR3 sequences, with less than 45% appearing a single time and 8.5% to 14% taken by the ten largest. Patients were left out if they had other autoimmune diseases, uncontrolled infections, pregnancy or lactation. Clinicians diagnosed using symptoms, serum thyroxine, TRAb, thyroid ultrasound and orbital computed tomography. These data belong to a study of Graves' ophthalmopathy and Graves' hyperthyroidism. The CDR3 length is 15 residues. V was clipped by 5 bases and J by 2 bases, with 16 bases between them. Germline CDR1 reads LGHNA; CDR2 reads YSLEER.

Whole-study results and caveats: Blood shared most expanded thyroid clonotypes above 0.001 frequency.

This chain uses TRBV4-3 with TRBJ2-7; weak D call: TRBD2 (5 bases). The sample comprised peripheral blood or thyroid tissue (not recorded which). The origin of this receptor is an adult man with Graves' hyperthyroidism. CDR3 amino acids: CASSSESGRAYEQYF. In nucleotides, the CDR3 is TGCGCCAGCAGCTCCGAGTCGGGGAGAGCCTACGAGCAGTACTTC.